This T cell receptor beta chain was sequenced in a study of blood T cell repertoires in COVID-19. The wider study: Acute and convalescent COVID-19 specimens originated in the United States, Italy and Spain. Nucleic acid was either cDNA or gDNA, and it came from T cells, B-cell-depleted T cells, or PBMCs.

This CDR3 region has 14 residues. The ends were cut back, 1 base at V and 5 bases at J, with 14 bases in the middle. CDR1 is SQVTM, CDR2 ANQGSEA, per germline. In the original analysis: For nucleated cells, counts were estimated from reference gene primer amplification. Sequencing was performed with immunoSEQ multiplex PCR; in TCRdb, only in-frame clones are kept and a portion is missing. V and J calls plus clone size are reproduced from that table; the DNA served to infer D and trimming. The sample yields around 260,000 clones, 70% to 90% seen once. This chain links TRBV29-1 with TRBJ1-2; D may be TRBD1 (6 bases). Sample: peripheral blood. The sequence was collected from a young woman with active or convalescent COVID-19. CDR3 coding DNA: TGCAGCGTTGAAGTCCTCATACAGGGATATGGCTACACCTTC. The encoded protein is CSVEVLIQGYGYTF.